These 12 T cell receptor beta chains came from one sample sequenced in a study of OX40 agonist ivuxolimab in advanced cancers. Sequenced by immunoSEQ multiplex PCR; TCRdb stores in-frame clones only, minus some. Here the sample spans 90,000 to 95,000 clones, around 80% being singletons. This specimen consisted of CD4+ or CD8+ T cells sorted from blood, obtained in a trial of the OX40 agonist ivuxolimab. Receptor source: an adult with an advanced solid tumor such as melanoma, head and neck, liver or kidney cancer.

The chain couples TRBV6-6 to TRBJ1-5; tentative D call: TRBD1 (6 bases). This CDR3 is 16 amino acids long. Looked up from germline, CDR1 is MNHNY and CDR2 is SVGAGI (reference sequence). The V gene lost 0 bases and the J gene lost 5 bases, with 14 bases spanning the gap. The CDR3 sequence is CASSYSSRGWDQPQHF. The CDR3 DNA follows: TGTGCCAGCAGTTACTCGAGCAGGGGTTGGGATCAGCCCCAGCATTTT.

The chain links TRBV6-1 to TRBJ2-5, with a weak D call TRBD1 (5 bases). Germline values: CDR1 MNHNS, CDR2 SASEGT. The germline V and J ends were trimmed by 3 bases and 1 base, with 9 bases remaining between them. This CDR3 spans 14 amino acids. The CDR3 spells CASSDIGVQETQYF. CDR3 DNA: TGTGCCAGCAGTGATATAGGGGTCCAAGAGACCCAGTACTTC.

The rearrangement joins TRBV9 to TRBJ2-3; 9 bases are a match to TRBD2. With V trimmed by 4 bases and J by 6 bases, 12 bases remained unmatched. There are 16 residues in the CDR3. Germline V gene lookup returns CDR1 SGDLS and CDR2 YYNGEE. CDR3 protein: CASSYPPSGERDTQYF. The CDR3 DNA reads TGTGCCAGCAGCTACCCGCCTAGCGGGGAGCGTGATACGCAGTATTTT.

This clone appeared once. The chain uses TRBV7-2 and TRBJ2-2, with a weak D call TRBD2 (6 bases). Germline V gene sequence: CDR1 SGHTA, CDR2 FQGNSA. V shed 3 bases and J shed 1 base, with 9 bases lying between them. This CDR3 is 15 amino acids long. CDR3 DNA: TGTGCCAGCAGCTTTAGGGGAGGGAACACCGGGGAGCTGTTTTTT. This codes for CASSFRGGNTGELFF.

J is TRBJ2-3 and V is TRBV16; no definite D call. CDR3 size: 13 residues. Trimming pared 2 bases from V and 0 bases from J, leaving 3 bases between. CDR1 is KGHSY, CDR2 FQNENV, per germline. The CDR3 sequence: CASSQGSTDTQYF. CDR3 sequence (DNA): TGTGCCAGCAGCCAAGGGAGCACAGATACGCAGTATTTT.

The rearrangement uses TRBV19 and TRBJ2-3; D not resolved. This CDR3 region has 15 residues. Germline V gives CDR1 LNHDA, CDR2 SQIVND (reference sequence). V gave up 0 bases and J gave up 1 base, with 8 bases separating them. The CDR3 coding sequence is TGTGCCAGTAGTATAGAAGCACGGGGCACAGATACGCAGTATTTT. Protein product: CASSIEARGTDTQYF.

This rearrangement joins TRBV7-3 to TRBJ2-2, with 7 bases matching TRBD1. In germline, CDR1 is SGHTA, CDR2 FQGTGA. There are 14 residues in the CDR3. V shed 4 bases, J shed 6 bases, and the junction held 5 bases outside the gene matches. The CDR3 loop reads CASSSRQGSGELFF. The DNA for the CDR3 is TGTGCCAGCAGCTCTCGACAGGGCTCCGGGGAGCTGTTTTTT.

The chain links TRBV30 to TRBJ1-2; no firm D call. The CDR3 covers 11 residues. The germline gives CDR1 GTSNPN, CDR2 SVGIG (reference sequence). Here the CDR3 DNA reads TGTGCTCGGGCAAGGGACTATGGCTACACCTTC. It yields the protein CARARDYGYTF.

The rearrangement uses TRBV6-6 and TRBJ1-1; 7 bases align to TRBD1. The CDR3 is 14 amino acids. From germline, CDR1 is MNHNY and CDR2 SVGAGI (reference sequence). Unmatched junction bases numbered 6, after V lost 4 bases and J lost 4 bases. CDR3 nucleotides: TGTGCCAGCAGTTCTAGACAGGGAGGCACTGAAGCTTTCTTT. This gives the protein CASSSRQGGTEAFF.

J is TRBJ1-1 and V is TRBV6-6; D not certain. CDR1 MNHNY and CDR2 SVGAGI come from the germline V gene (reference sequence). Trimming took off 6 bases at V and 1 base at J, with 9 bases between the two ends. The CDR3 is 13 amino acids. In DNA form, the CDR3 reads TGTGCCAGCAGAGTCTCACCGAACACTGAAGCTTTCTTT. This sequence encodes CASRVSPNTEAFF.

This clone has a handful of counts. As DNA, the CDR3 is TGTGCCAGCAGCTTAGATGAGGGTTACGAGCAGTACTTC. This codes for CASSLDEGYEQYF. This chain joins TRBV7-3 and TRBJ2-7, with a tentative D call TRBD2 (5 bases). Trimming pared 2 bases from V and 4 bases from J, leaving 9 bases between. The CDR3 is 13 residues long. Germline V lookup: CDR1 SGHTA, CDR2 FQGTGA.

V usage is TRBV11-2 and J usage is TRBJ1-1, with a possible D match to TRBD1 (6 bases). The V and J ends lost 3 bases and 0 bases respectively, with 11 bases between them. From germline, CDR1 is SGHAT and CDR2 FQNNGV. There are 15 residues in the CDR3. CDR3 coding DNA: TGTGCCAGCAGCTTCGAGTGGACAGTGAACACTGAAGCTTTCTTT. Residues: CASSFEWTVNTEAFF.